What follows are 20 T cell receptor beta chains derived from one specimen sequenced in a study of response to subunit inactivated influenza vaccine. Each CDR3 protein gets one entry after TCRdb re-called the RT-PCR reads with MiXCR. The table includes around 570,000 distinct CDR3 sequences, approximately 11% detected once. This same sample was also taken into another study, of T cells expressing NK-cell markers. As that study records: Making the TCR beta cDNA relied on 5'RACE template switching with UMIs.

The source material was PBMCs from blood, sampled on the day of vaccination. The receptors derive from a man in his fifties who received an inactivated influenza vaccine.

This sequence joins TRBV2 and TRBJ2-7; D not resolved. The germline V gene encodes CDR1 SNHLY and CDR2 FYNNEI. The V end lost 7 bases, the J end lost 0 bases, and 13 bases lay between the germline ends. The CDR3 loop spans 14 amino acids. CDR3 nucleotides: TGTGCCAGCACTCCCGGACGGATCTCCTACGAGCAGTACTTC. Translating gives CASTPGRISYEQYF.

V is TRBV10-3 and J is TRBJ2-7; the match to TRBD2 covers 9 bases. CDR1 is ENHRY and CDR2 is SYGVKD in the germline V gene. V lost 4 bases to trimming and J lost 9 bases; unmatched junction nucleotides: 7. This CDR3 is built from 13 residues. DNA of the CDR3: TGTGCCATCAGTGGGCTAGCGGGATCGTCGCAGTACTTC. Translation: CAISGLAGSSQYF.

This clonotype has more than one count but fewer than ten. V usage is TRBV15 and J usage is TRBJ2-1, with 11 bases that match TRBD2. V shed 0 bases, J shed 9 bases, and the junction held 4 bases outside the gene matches. The CDR3 extends over 15 amino acids. The germline gives CDR1 LNHNV, CDR2 YYDKDF (reference sequence). The DNA for the CDR3 is TGTGCCACCAGCAGAGATGTAACTAGCGGGAGTGAGCAGTTCTTC. This sequence encodes CATSRDVTSGSEQFF.

This clonotype was found many times. The rearrangement uses TRBV3-1 and TRBJ2-2; unclear D gene. This CDR3 is built from 14 residues. Deletions cut 0 bases from V and 5 bases from J, with 7 bases between. Germline V lookup: CDR1 LGHDT, CDR2 YNNKEL (reference sequence). The CDR3 loop is CASSQDRGTGELFF. Written as DNA, the CDR3 is TGTGCCAGCAGCCAAGATCGAGGTACCGGGGAGCTGTTTTTT.

V and J are TRBV7-8 and TRBJ1-4; D ambiguous. CDR1 and CDR2 (germline): SGHVS, FQNEAQ. The CDR3 consists of 15 residues. V lost 3 bases and J lost 2, with 10 bases in between. CDR3 protein: CASSFGRGTNEKLFF. CDR3 nucleotides: TGTGCCAGCAGCTTTGGTCGCGGTACTAATGAAAAACTGTTTTTT.

In this sample, this clonotype turned up many times. Compared with germline, one end of the junction differs, possibly owing to a read error. The J gene is TRBJ2-5, the V gene TRBV5-1; D could derive from TRBD1 or TRBD2 (6 bases each). The CDR3 runs 13 residues. Looked up from germline, CDR1 is SGHRS and CDR2 is YFSETQ. In DNA form, the CDR3 reads TGTGCCAGCAGCCTCGGGGGCACAGAGACCCAGTACTTC. Protein sequence: CASSLGGTETQYF.

This clonotype was counted between two and nine times. J is TRBJ1-1 and V is TRBV2; D is unresolved. With 3 bases removed from V and 10 bases from J, the gap between germline ends came to 12 bases. The CDR3 sequence is 12 residues long. Germline V gene sequence: CDR1 SNHLY, CDR2 FYNNEI. CDR3 sequence: CASSDQTLGAFF. The CDR3 DNA reads as TGTGCCAGCAGTGATCAGACGTTGGGAGCTTTCTTT.

The chain links TRBV20-1 to TRBJ1-2; D is perhaps TRBD1 (6 bases). Trimming cost V 5 bases and J 3 bases, with 19 bases left between them. CDR1 is DFQATT and CDR2 is SNEGSKA in the germline V gene (reference sequence). The CDR3 runs 15 residues. CDR3: CSAPAQGFRDYGYTF. The CDR3 region has the DNA TGCAGTGCTCCCGCGCAGGGGTTTAGAGACTATGGCTACACCTTC.

This clonotype was seen a handful of times. This rearrangement joins TRBV6-2 or TRBV6-3 to TRBJ2-2; D may match TRBD1 or TRBD2 (5 bases each). The germline CDR1 and CDR2 sequences are MNHEY and SVGEGT. The V end lost 3 bases, the J end lost 1 base, and 12 bases lay between the germline ends. The CDR3 contains 16 residues. The CDR3 coding sequence is TGTGCCAGCAGTTATACCGGGACGGGGAACACCGGGGAGCTGTTTTTT. Its translation: CASSYTGTGNTGELFF.

This clonotype was seen only a few times. V usage is TRBV28 and J usage is TRBJ2-1; D is perhaps TRBD1 (8 bases). CDR1 and CDR2 from the germline V gene are MDHEN and SYDVKM. CDR3 length equals 16 residues. The V end lost 3 bases, the J end lost 2 bases, and 14 bases lay between the germline ends. Here the CDR3 DNA reads TGTGCCAGCAGTTTCGGACAGGGAGGGGCCTACAATGAGCAGTTCTTC. Translation: CASSFGQGGAYNEQFF.

The rearrangement links TRBV28 to TRBJ2-7, with 10 bases lining up with TRBD1. Unmatched junction bases numbered 6, after V lost 5 bases and J lost 2 bases. CDR1 and CDR2 from the germline V gene are MDHEN and SYDVKM. This CDR3 is 15 amino acids long. The CDR3 nucleotides are TGTGCCAGCAGTGCGATCGGACAGGGGGCCTACGAGCAGTACTTC. Amino acid sequence: CASSAIGQGAYEQYF.

The rearrangement joins TRBV6-5 to TRBJ1-4; D uncertain. V shed 1 base and J shed 0 bases, with 6 bases lying between them. The CDR3 has 15 amino acids. CDR1 is MNHEY and CDR2 is SVGAGI in the germline V gene. The CDR3 protein is CASSYLTATNEKLFF. The CDR3 DNA is TGTGCCAGCAGTTACTTAACCGCAACTAATGAAAAACTGTTTTTT.

This clonotype has more than one count but fewer than ten. The V and J genes are TRBV7-9 and TRBJ2-5; the match to TRBD1 covers 9 bases. Germline trimming cut 3 bases from V and 4 bases from J; bases unmatched to any gene: 12. CDR3 length equals 17 residues. The germline gives CDR1 SEHNR, CDR2 FQNEAQ (reference sequence). The DNA of the CDR3 is TGTGCCAGCAGCTTTTACGGGACAGGGCCCTGGGGAGAGACCCAGTACTTC. Its translation is CASSFYGTGPWGETQYF.

The chain couples TRBV6-1 to TRBJ2-3; D tentatively fits TRBD1 or TRBD2 (5 bases each). The germline V and J ends were trimmed by 6 bases and 0 bases, with 13 bases remaining between them. Looked up from germline, CDR1 is MNHNS and CDR2 is SASEGT. The CDR3 length is 15 residues. The chain's CDR3 is CASSTPGASTDTQYF. CDR3 in DNA: TGTGCCAGCAGCACCCCCGGGGCTAGCACAGATACGCAGTATTTT.

This clonotype occurred a few times. The genes are TRBV9 and TRBJ1-2, with TRBD1 identical over 12 bases. Germline V gene lookup returns CDR1 SGDLS and CDR2 YYNGEE. The CDR3 is 17 residues long. V lost 5 bases, J lost 0 bases, and 8 bases stayed unmatched. The CDR3 is CASRRTGQGAPNYGYTF. CDR3 nucleotides: TGTGCCAGCAGACGCACGGGACAGGGGGCTCCTAACTATGGCTACACCTTC.

The rearrangement joins TRBV29-1 to TRBJ2-3, with no clear D. V was clipped by 7 bases and J by 6 bases, with 14 bases between them. This CDR3 has 12 amino acids. Germline CDR1 is SQVTM and CDR2 is ANQGSEA. This CDR3 is CSAVKGPDTQYF. CDR3 nucleotide sequence: TGCAGCGCAGTCAAGGGCCCGGATACGCAGTATTTT.

This clonotype occurred a few times. This chain connects TRBV7-2 to TRBJ2-7, with a weak D call TRBD1 (6 bases). Germline-derived CDR1 and CDR2 are SGHTA and FQGNSA. V lost 5 bases to trimming and J lost 3 bases, with 17 bases between them. The CDR3 spans 15 residues. DNA for the CDR3: TGTGCCAGCAGCCCGCGGCAGGGGAGTATCTACGAGCAGTACTTC. Its translation is CASSPRQGSIYEQYF.

This clonotype was seen at least ten times. The chain recombines TRBV2 with TRBJ2-1; 7 bases align to TRBD1. CDR1 SNHLY and CDR2 FYNNEI come from the germline V gene. With V trimmed by 6 bases and J by 8 bases, 7 bases remained unmatched. The CDR3 runs to 13 residues. The CDR3 nucleotides are TGTGCCAGCAGAGACACAGGGGTCCATGAGCAGTTCTTC. It is translated as CASRDTGVHEQFF.

This clonotype has more than one count but fewer than ten. The V and J genes are TRBV24-1 and TRBJ2-3; D gene unclear. V was trimmed by 2 bases and J by 1 base, leaving 12 bases between them. CDR1 is KGHDR, CDR2 SFDVKD, per germline. This CDR3 is 16 amino acids long. The CDR3 region is CATSDSGRQGTDTQYF. In DNA, the CDR3 is TGTGCCACCAGTGATTCTGGCAGGCAGGGCACAGATACGCAGTATTTT.

This clonotype has ten or more counts. This chain connects TRBV12-3 or TRBV12-4 to TRBJ2-1, with 10 bases fitting TRBD1. The CDR3 totals 15 residues. V lost 4 bases and J lost 4; bases outside the gene matches: 4. The CDR3 is CASSSGTGVYNEQFF. Here the CDR3 DNA reads TGTGCCAGCAGTTCCGGGACAGGGGTTTACAATGAGCAGTTCTTC.